Presented here are 22 T cell receptor beta chains from one specimen sequenced in a study of shared clonotypes between healthy human individuals. Clones were read by immunoSEQ multiplex PCR, and TCRdb kept only the in-frame ones, dropping some. The table includes some 2.1 million clones, approximately 95% detected once. Sequenced sample: naive CD4+ T cells sorted from blood. The subset: CD45RA+ positively selected. The receptors were sampled from a man aged 18-30 years in good health.

The chain recombines TRBV6-5 with TRBJ2-1; TRBD1 or TRBD2 may be the D gene (6 bases each). Germline V lookup: CDR1 MNHEY, CDR2 SVGAGI. Trimming shortened V by 6 bases and J by 5 bases, and 17 bases separated the two germline ends. The CDR3 loop spans 15 amino acids. The CDR3 nucleotides read TGTGCCAGCAGGCTATGGGGGGCGCAAGACAATGAGCAGTTCTTC. This gives the protein CASRLWGAQDNEQFF.

This sequence joins TRBV5-1 and TRBJ1-5; D gene uncertain. CDR3 length: 12 amino acids. Germline V gene sequence: CDR1 SGHRS, CDR2 YFSETQ. V lost 0 bases to trimming and J lost 15 bases, with 13 bases between them. CDR3 amino acids: CASSLAKWVSHF. CDR3 DNA: TGCGCCAGCAGCTTGGCCAAGTGGGTTTCGCATTTT.

The chain joins TRBV7-9 to TRBJ2-6, with 7 bases fitting TRBD1. The junction had 5 bases not matched to a gene; V was cut back by 6 bases and J by 0 bases. The V gene's germline CDR1 is SEHNR and CDR2 FQNEAQ (reference sequence). This CDR3 spans 16 amino acids. The CDR3 DNA is TGTGCCAGCAGTTCGGACAGGCCCTCTGGGGCCAACGTCCTGACTTTC. Its translation is CASSSDRPSGANVLTF.

The chain joins TRBV6-1 to TRBJ2-7; D may match TRBD1 or TRBD2 (5 bases each). Germline loops: CDR1 MNHNS, CDR2 SASEGT. The CDR3 extends over 12 amino acids. V lost 6 bases to trimming and J lost 4 bases, with 10 bases between them. In DNA form, the CDR3 reads TGTGCCAGCAGGGAGGACACATACGAGCAGTACTTC. Translation gives CASREDTYEQYF.

This rearrangement joins TRBV30 to TRBJ1-1, with D unresolved. CDR1 is GTSNPN, CDR2 SVGIG, per germline (reference sequence). The CDR3 has 13 residues. Trimming took off 4 bases at V and 0 bases at J, with 9 bases between the two ends. The CDR3 loop is CAWMRALNTEAFF. The CDR3 DNA follows: TGTGCCTGGATGAGGGCCTTGAACACTGAAGCTTTCTTT.

The chain joins TRBV7-9 to TRBJ2-6; D gene ambiguous. The CDR3 is 16 amino acids. CDR1 and CDR2 from the germline V gene are SEHNR and FQNEAQ (reference sequence). Trimming cost V 8 bases and J 0 bases, with 14 bases left between them. CDR3 amino acids: CASPFGGLSGANVLTF. In DNA form, the CDR3 reads TGTGCCAGCCCGTTTGGCGGCCTCTCTGGGGCCAACGTCCTGACTTTC.

The rearrangement links TRBV5-1 to TRBJ1-1; 8 positions agree with TRBD1. Per the germline V gene, CDR1 is SGHRS and CDR2 is YFSETQ. V trimming: 5 bases; J trimming: 1 base; junction bases outside the gene matches: 4. This CDR3 comprises 14 residues. The DNA for the CDR3 is TGCGCCAGCAGACTCGACAGGGGGAACACTGAAGCTTTCTTT. Amino acid sequence: CASRLDRGNTEAFF.

V gene TRBV18 combines with J gene TRBJ1-3; no definite D call. V was pared by 3 bases and J by 4 bases, with 19 bases between. The CDR3 is 17 amino acids. CDR1 KGHSH and CDR2 LQKENI come from the germline V gene. The CDR3 DNA follows: TGTGCCAGCTCACCCCCGCTGGAGGGAAAAAGGGGAAACACCATATATTTT. It yields the protein CASSPPLEGKRGNTIYF.

In DNA, the CDR3 is TGTGCCAGCAGCTTAGACCGGGACAGGGGCCCCTCGTTTTCTGGAAACACCATATATTTT. This translates into CASSLDRDRGPSFSGNTIYF. V gene TRBV13 combines with J gene TRBJ1-3; 10 bases agree with TRBD1. CDR1 and CDR2 from the germline V gene are PRHDT and FYEKMQ (reference sequence). This CDR3 comprises 20 residues. Losses at the gene ends were 1 base for V and 1 base for J; bases not matched to a gene: 13.

This chain joins TRBV6-5 and TRBJ1-1, with D tentatively TRBD1 (6 bases). The CDR3 runs to 14 residues. V was pared by 6 bases and J by 5 bases, with 16 bases between. The germline CDR1 and CDR2 sequences are MNHEY and SVGAGI. As DNA, the CDR3 is TGTGCCAGCAGCCTCGTGGGCACAGGGACTGAAGCTTTCTTT. It is translated as CASSLVGTGTEAFF.

V and J are TRBV5-5 and TRBJ2-7; TRBD2 is a possible D gene (6 bases). Germline lookup yields CDR1 SGHKS and CDR2 YYEKEE (reference sequence). There are 15 residues in the CDR3. V lost 0 bases to trimming and J lost 6 bases, with 16 bases between them. The DNA of the CDR3 is TGTGCCAGCAGCTTGGCGGGAGAAACGACCTCCGAGCAGTACTTC. Protein sequence: CASSLAGETTSEQYF.

This clone came up once. The genes are TRBV6-5 and TRBJ2-7; 11 bases align to TRBD1. From germline, CDR1 is MNHEY and CDR2 SVGAGI. V shed 7 bases and J 4 bases; nucleotides not matched to a gene: 9. The length of the CDR3 is 15 residues. The CDR3 here is CASKKGQGALYEQYF. As DNA, the CDR3 is TGTGCCAGCAAAAAAGGACAGGGGGCCCTTTACGAGCAGTACTTC.

This chain uses TRBV29-1 with TRBJ2-4; D may be TRBD1 or TRBD2 (5 bases each). With 7 bases removed from V and 6 bases from J, the gap between germline ends came to 13 bases. This CDR3 has 12 residues. Germline CDR1 SQVTM, CDR2 ANQGSEA. The CDR3 coding sequence is TGCAGCGCGCCCGGGGCCGGAAACATTCAGTACTTC. Translating it yields CSAPGAGNIQYF.

The chain has TRBV7-9 and TRBJ1-3; perhaps TRBD1 as D (6 bases). The V gene's germline CDR1 is SEHNR and CDR2 FQNEAQ (reference sequence). The CDR3 consists of 14 residues. Trimming cost V 5 bases and J 4 bases, with 12 bases left between them. CDR3 coding DNA: TGTGCCAGCAGCAAGACAGGAGCCGGAAACACCATATATTTT. The encoded protein is CASSKTGAGNTIYF. The complete variable domain, with remaining parts taken from reference TRBV7-9 and TRBJ1-3, reads DTGVSQNPRHKITKRGQNVTFRCDPISEHNRLYWYRQTLGQGPEFLTYFQNEAQLEKSRLLSDRFSAERPKGSFSTLEIQRTEQGDSAMYLCASSKTGAGNTIYFGEGSWLTVV.

The chain employs TRBV5-4 and TRBJ2-7; 11 bases match TRBD1. The CDR3 runs to 13 residues. In germline, CDR1 is SGHNT, CDR2 YYREEE (reference sequence). After removal of 5 bases from V and 7 bases from J, the junction contained 5 bases not matched to a gene. The CDR3 loop reads CASRRDRGWEQYF. CDR3 DNA: TGTGCCAGCAGGAGGGACAGGGGGTGGGAGCAGTACTTC.

This chain uses TRBV10-1 with TRBJ1-2; no definite D call. The V end lost 4 bases, the J end lost 4 bases, and 10 bases lay between the germline ends. This CDR3 is built from 13 residues. Germline-derived CDR1 and CDR2 are WNHNN and SYGVQD (reference sequence). The CDR3 is CASSVEPTYGYTF. For the CDR3, the DNA is TGCGCCAGCAGTGTAGAGCCGACCTATGGCTACACCTTC.

The chain carries TRBV11-2 and TRBJ2-6; D gene ambiguous. The V and J ends lost 3 bases and 0 bases respectively, with 3 bases between them. The CDR3 has 14 residues. CDR1 is SGHAT and CDR2 is FQNNGV in the germline V gene. The CDR3 protein is CASSFASGANVLTF. CDR3 DNA: TGTGCCAGCAGCTTCGCCTCTGGGGCCAACGTCCTGACTTTC.

The V and J genes are TRBV6-5 and TRBJ2-3, with D unresolved. Germline assignment: CDR1 MNHEY and CDR2 SVGAGI. CDR3 length: 11 amino acids. The germline V and J ends were trimmed by 8 bases and 3 bases, with 6 bases remaining between them. The CDR3 nucleotides read TGTGCCAGCGGGATTACAGATACGCAGTATTTT. Residues: CASGITDTQYF.

Written as DNA, the CDR3 is TGTGCCAGCAGTTCCAACGGACAGGGGGAAAAACTGTTTTTT. Translation gives CASSSNGQGEKLFF. The chain has TRBV28 and TRBJ1-4; TRBD1 agrees at 9 bases. CDR1 and CDR2 from the germline V gene are MDHEN and SYDVKM. Trimming removed 4 bases from V and 8 bases from J; junction bases left unmatched: 5. There are 14 residues in the CDR3.

This chain connects TRBV27 to TRBJ2-7; D possibly corresponds to TRBD1 (5 bases). The CDR3 runs to 15 residues. V lost 2 bases and J lost 2, with 13 bases in between. CDR1 and CDR2 (germline): MNHEY, SMNVEV (reference sequence). CDR3 nucleotide sequence: TGTGCCAGCAGTTTAGGGGTAACAGGAGCCTACGAGCAGTACTTC. The encoded protein is CASSLGVTGAYEQYF.

The chain uses TRBV7-2 and TRBJ1-1; possibly TRBD1 for D (6 bases). The germline gives CDR1 SGHTA, CDR2 FQGNSA. Trimming took off 5 bases at V and 1 base at J, with 14 bases between the two ends. CDR3 length equals 15 residues. The CDR3 here is CASSLVGRGNTEAFF. DNA for the CDR3: TGTGCCAGCAGCCTCGTCGGCAGGGGGAACACTGAAGCTTTCTTT.

The J gene is TRBJ1-2, the V gene TRBV2, with unresolved D. V gave up 6 bases and J gave up 2 bases, with 7 bases separating them. The germline V gene encodes CDR1 SNHLY and CDR2 FYNNEI. The CDR3 is 12 amino acids. CDR3 in DNA: TGTGCCAGCAGCATGGGAAACTATGGCTACACCTTC. It encodes CASSMGNYGYTF.